This passage covers 32 T cell receptor beta chains from one sample sequenced in a study of T-cell memory formation after mild COVID-19 (dated by TCRdb to the early 2020s). The library was generated by 5' RACE. The run used an Illumina NovaSeq 6000. TCRdb reran the public reads through fastp at Q25 and MiXCR, keeping productive beta chains. Duplicate CDR3 protein sequences are folded into a single record with the most common DNA and genes. Within this sample are 450,000 to 700,000 distinct CDR3 sequences, with roughly 18% of them counted one time only. Together, the top ten hold around 13% of the sample. Source material: PBMCs or a T cell subset sorted from them (not recorded which). The receptors stem from an adult woman who had mild COVID-19 (a few samples of this study predate the infection). The sample titles of this study are shuffled in the database, so cell type and time point are left out; the donor was told from shared clones.

The V call is TRBV9, the J call TRBJ2-1, with 7 bases matching TRBD2. Germline CDR1 is SGDLS and CDR2 is YYNGEE. This CDR3 has 15 amino acids. With V trimmed by 0 bases and J by 7 bases, 7 bases remained unmatched. This CDR3 is CASSVVAGRVNEQFF. In DNA form, the CDR3 reads TGTGCCAGCAGCGTAGTGGCAGGGAGGGTTAATGAGCAGTTCTTC.

This sequence joins TRBV15 and TRBJ2-7; 8 nucleotides agree with TRBD1. Germline V gene sequence: CDR1 LNHNV, CDR2 YYDKDF (reference sequence). V lost 3 bases and J lost 1; bases outside the gene matches: 8. CDR3 length: 16 amino acids. This CDR3 is CATSSLDRVVSYEQYF. The CDR3 DNA reads TGTGCCACCAGCAGTTTGGACAGGGTGGTTTCCTACGAGCAGTACTTC.

The V gene is TRBV19, the J gene TRBJ1-2, with 9 nucleotides matching TRBD1. V trimming: 6 bases; J trimming: 2 bases; junction bases outside the gene matches: 4. Germline CDR1 and CDR2: LNHDA and SQIVND (reference sequence). The CDR3 loop spans 14 amino acids. This CDR3 is CASRDRGFNYGYTF. The CDR3 DNA is TGTGCCAGTAGAGACAGGGGGTTCAACTATGGCTACACCTTC.

The chain uses TRBV6-5 and TRBJ1-1; D is undetermined. V lost 6 bases and J 1 base, leaving 6 bases between the germline ends. The germline CDR1 and CDR2 sequences are MNHEY and SVGAGI. The CDR3 totals 12 residues. CDR3 in amino acids: CASRRQNTEAFF. DNA of the CDR3: TGTGCCAGCAGACGACAGAACACTGAAGCTTTCTTT.

Ten or more counts support this clonotype. V is TRBV7-2 and J is TRBJ2-7; 10 bases match TRBD1. The CDR3 covers 17 residues. In germline, CDR1 is SGHTA, CDR2 FQGNSA. Losses at the gene ends were 3 bases for V and 3 bases for J; bases not matched to a gene: 11. CDR3 in amino acids: CASSFRPGQGLFYEQYF. For the CDR3, the DNA is TGTGCCAGCAGCTTTAGACCGGGACAGGGGCTCTTCTACGAGCAGTACTTC.

The V and J genes are TRBV7-9 and TRBJ2-5; 12 nucleotides align to TRBD2. The CDR3 runs to 17 residues. The junction had 8 bases not matched to a gene; V was cut back by 5 bases and J by 1 base. Per the germline V gene, CDR1 is SEHNR and CDR2 is FQNEAQ (reference sequence). CDR3 nucleotides: TGTGCCAGCAGCCCGCCTACTAGCGGGGGGTTCCAAGAGACCCAGTACTTC. It is translated as CASSPPTSGGFQETQYF.

The chain is built from TRBV4-2 and TRBJ1-1; D remains ambiguous. V was cut by 3 bases and J by 6 bases, with 14 bases left in between. This CDR3 has 14 amino acids. The germline CDR1 and CDR2 sequences are LGHNA and YNFKEQ. DNA of the CDR3: TGTGCCAGCAGCCATCCCGTGGCCCCGGCTGAAGCTTTCTTT. Translated, it gives CASSHPVAPAEAFF.

The CDR3 here is CASSERQSGPEETQYF. The CDR3 DNA reads TGTGCCAGCAGCGAGAGGCAGTCTGGGCCTGAAGAGACCCAGTACTTC. The chain links TRBV7-9 to TRBJ2-5; no clear D gene. The CDR3 spans 16 residues. Trimming cost V 5 bases and J 3 bases, with 19 bases left between them. Germline CDR1 SEHNR, CDR2 FQNEAQ (reference sequence).

The chain is built from TRBV29-1 and TRBJ2-2, with D tentatively TRBD1 (5 bases). This CDR3 spans 14 amino acids. The V gene lost 6 bases and the J gene lost 0 bases, with 11 bases spanning the gap. The germline gives CDR1 SQVTM, CDR2 ANQGSEA. CDR3 in amino acids: CSVGMGPNTGELFF. DNA for the CDR3: TGCAGCGTGGGAATGGGGCCGAACACCGGGGAGCTGTTTTTT.

The chain recombines TRBV18 with TRBJ2-5; maybe TRBD2 (5 bases). The CDR3 has 13 amino acids. V lost 7 bases and J lost 1, with 10 bases in between. CDR1 is KGHSH, CDR2 LQKENI, per germline. The CDR3 DNA sequence: TGTGCCAGCTTAACCGGAGGCCAAGAGACCCAGTACTTC. Translating gives CASLTGGQETQYF.

This clonotype was detected a few times. The gene calls are TRBV30 and TRBJ1-2, with D unclear. V lost 0 bases to trimming and J lost 8 bases, with 7 bases between them. From germline, CDR1 is GTSNPN and CDR2 SVGIG (reference sequence). This CDR3 is 11 amino acids long. CDR3 amino acids: CAWSVSLGYTF. CDR3 nucleotide sequence: TGTGCCTGGAGTGTGTCGCTCGGCTACACCTTC.

This rearrangement joins TRBV6-2 or TRBV6-3 to TRBJ2-7; 12 nucleotides agree with TRBD2. CDR1 and CDR2 from the germline V gene are MNHEY and SVGEGT. This CDR3 spans 19 amino acids. Trimming at V came to 4 bases and at J to 0 bases, leaving 13 bases not matched to a gene. The CDR3 DNA sequence: TGTGCCAGCAGTTTAAGTCTGAAGGTGACTAGCGGGAGCTCCTACGAGCAGTACTTC. Amino acid sequence: CASSLSLKVTSGSSYEQYF.

There are a few counts of this clonotype. V gene TRBV5-1 combines with J gene TRBJ2-3, with 10 bases that match TRBD2. The ends lost 1 base at V and 6 bases at J; junction bases unmatched: 14. This CDR3 region has 18 residues. CDR1 and CDR2 from the germline V gene are SGHRS and YFSETQ. The CDR3 DNA sequence: TGCGCCAGCAGCTTGACGCTGGGGAGCGGGGGGGCGAGGGATACGCAGTATTTT. Its translation is CASSLTLGSGGARDTQYF. Variable domain in full (rest from reference TRBV5-1 and TRBJ2-3): KAGVTQTPRYLIKTRGQQVTLSCSPISGHRSVSWYQQTPGQGLQFLFEYFSETQRNKGNFPGRFSGRQFSNSRSEMNVSTLELGDSALYLCASSLTLGSGGARDTQYFGPGTRLTVL.

V is TRBV9 and J is TRBJ2-6; D tentatively reads TRBD1 or TRBD2 (6 bases each). Trimming cost V 0 bases and J 1 base, with 14 bases left between them. This CDR3 comprises 18 residues. CDR1 is SGDLS and CDR2 is YYNGEE in the germline V gene. CDR3 region: CASSVGGQGRSGANVLTF. Written as DNA, the CDR3 is TGTGCCAGCAGCGTAGGTGGGCAGGGGAGGTCTGGGGCCAACGTCCTGACTTTC.

This clonotype was counted ten times or more. The chain carries TRBV6-1 and TRBJ1-1; the D is unclear. Germline V gene data show CDR1 as MNHNS and CDR2 as SASEGT. V gave up 1 base and J gave up 4 bases, with 4 bases separating them. The CDR3 sequence is 12 residues long. In DNA form, the CDR3 reads TGTGCCAGCAGTGAAGTCGGCACTGAAGCTTTCTTT. Protein sequence: CASSEVGTEAFF.

V gene TRBV9 combines with J gene TRBJ2-1; D is unresolved. Germline V gives CDR1 SGDLS, CDR2 YYNGEE. This CDR3 has 13 amino acids. V was cut by 0 bases and J by 9 bases, with 10 bases left in between. CDR3 region: CASSVVSSLEQFF. The CDR3 nucleotides read TGTGCCAGCAGCGTAGTGTCGAGTCTTGAGCAGTTCTTC.

This clonotype was seen only a few times. The J gene is TRBJ2-1, the V gene TRBV7-3; 8 nucleotides line up with TRBD2. Trimming at V came to 4 bases and at J to 9 bases, leaving 11 bases not matched to a gene. The CDR3 sequence is 15 residues long. CDR1 and CDR2 (germline): SGHTA, FQGTGA. CDR3 protein: CASSSDRRGAGEQFF. The CDR3 DNA sequence: TGTGCCAGCAGCTCCGACCGGCGGGGGGCTGGTGAGCAGTTCTTC.

The chain uses TRBV6-2 or TRBV6-3 and TRBJ2-7; D is perhaps TRBD2 (5 bases). V lost 7 bases to trimming and J lost 7 bases, with 11 bases between them. The V gene's germline CDR1 is MNHEY and CDR2 SVGEGT. The CDR3 consists of 11 residues. The CDR3 bases are TGTGCCAGCACCCGAGGGAAAGAGCAGTACTTC. It encodes CASTRGKEQYF.

This clonotype came up a few times. This chain links TRBV15 with TRBJ2-7; 9 bases map to TRBD1. The CDR3 runs to 14 residues. Germline V CDR1 and CDR2: LNHNV, YYDKDF (reference sequence). The V and J ends lost 5 bases and 1 base, in that order; junction bases with no gene match: 3. CDR3 in DNA: TGTGCCACCAGCGGCGGGACAGGGTCCTACGAGCAGTACTTC. It specifies CATSGGTGSYEQYF.

This clonotype is a singleton in its sample. The chain joins TRBV9 to TRBJ2-3; D remains unclear. In germline, CDR1 is SGDLS, CDR2 YYNGEE. CDR3 size: 14 residues. Trimming shortened V by 0 bases and J by 4 bases, and 9 bases separated the two germline ends. The CDR3 loop reads CASSVENFPDTQYF. CDR3 DNA: TGTGCCAGCAGCGTAGAAAATTTCCCAGATACGCAGTATTTT.

V and J are TRBV7-8 and TRBJ2-5; D not resolved. Germline V gives CDR1 SGHVS, CDR2 FQNEAQ. The CDR3 runs to 14 residues. V gave up 6 bases and J gave up 5 bases, with 16 bases separating them. The CDR3 here is CASSQGVIGETQYF. The CDR3 DNA is TGTGCCAGCAGTCAAGGCGTGATAGGGGAGACCCAGTACTTC.

Only a few counts were recorded for this clonotype. The rearrangement links TRBV6-1 to TRBJ2-1, with TRBD2 matching 9 bases. Trimming removed 2 bases from V and 0 bases from J; junction bases left unmatched: 5. This CDR3 comprises 17 residues. The V gene's germline CDR1 is MNHNS and CDR2 SASEGT. CDR3 loop: CASSEWASGTSYNEQFF. CDR3 sequence (DNA): TGTGCCAGCAGTGAATGGGCTAGCGGGACCTCCTACAATGAGCAGTTCTTC.

This clonotype was recorded a few times. The chain recombines TRBV5-1 with TRBJ2-7, with 8 bases that match TRBD1. J was trimmed by 1 base and V by 3 bases; bases with no gene match: 3. There are 14 residues in the CDR3. The germline CDR1 and CDR2 sequences are SGHRS and YFSETQ. DNA of the CDR3: TGCGCCAGCAGCTCGACAGGGGAGTCCTACGAGCAGTACTTC. Translation: CASSSTGESYEQYF.

This sequence joins TRBV6-6 and TRBJ1-2; a possible D gene is TRBD1 (6 bases). Germline V CDR1 and CDR2: MNHNY, SVGAGI (reference sequence). The CDR3 sequence is 13 residues long. V lost 3 bases to trimming and J lost 5 bases, with 10 bases between them. CDR3 nucleotides: TGTGCCAGCAGTTATCAGGGGCCTTATGGCTACACCTTC. Amino acids: CASSYQGPYGYTF.

This clonotype showed up just a few times. The rearrangement uses TRBV25-1 and TRBJ2-2; no definite D call. The V end lost 0 bases, the J end lost 1 base, and 15 bases lay between the germline ends. This CDR3 has 18 residues. Germline values: CDR1 MGHDK, CDR2 SYGVNS. CDR3 residues: CASSEYGREARNTGELFF. As DNA, the CDR3 is TGTGCCAGCAGTGAATATGGTAGGGAAGCGCGGAACACCGGGGAGCTGTTTTTT.

This sequence joins TRBV14 and TRBJ2-1; D gene uncertain. The V end lost 3 bases, the J end lost 2 bases, and 14 bases lay between the germline ends. The CDR3 length is 16 residues. Per germline, CDR1 SGHDN and CDR2 FVKESK. The CDR3: CASSQWPAFTYNEQFF. Written as DNA, the CDR3 is TGTGCCAGCAGCCAGTGGCCCGCATTTACCTACAATGAGCAGTTCTTC. Variable domain in full (rest from reference TRBV14 and TRBJ2-1): EAGVTQFPSHSVIEKGQTVTLRCDPISGHDNLYWYRRVMGKEIKFLLHFVKESKQDESGMPNNRFLAERTGGTYSTLKVQPAELEDSGVYFCASSQWPAFTYNEQFFGPGTRLTVL.

A few counts support this clonotype. J is TRBJ2-2 and V is TRBV5-1; D is unclear. V dropped 1 base and J dropped 4 bases, with 11 bases sitting between them. The CDR3 runs 15 residues. CDR1 is SGHRS and CDR2 is YFSETQ in the germline V gene. CDR3 DNA: TGCGCCAGCAGCTTGACCCCTGCGAGCACCGGGGAGCTGTTTTTT. Translating gives CASSLTPASTGELFF.

This chain links TRBV7-8 with TRBJ2-7; 7 bases fit TRBD1. CDR3 length equals 15 residues. V lost 6 bases to trimming and J lost 2 bases; unmatched junction nucleotides: 10. The germline CDR1 and CDR2 sequences are SGHVS and FQNEAQ. The CDR3 DNA follows: TGTGCCAGCAGACTGGGGACAGCCCAGGCCTACGAGCAGTACTTC. Translating it yields CASRLGTAQAYEQYF.

This clonotype has more than one count but fewer than ten. The chain employs TRBV25-1 and TRBJ1-3, with no clear D. The V and J ends lost 3 bases and 8 bases respectively, with 14 bases between them. CDR1 is MGHDK, CDR2 SYGVNS, per germline. The length of the CDR3 is 14 residues. The CDR3 here is CASSDPDRSYTIYF. CDR3 DNA sequence: TGTGCCAGCAGTGATCCCGATCGCAGTTACACCATATATTTT.

The rearrangement joins TRBV24-1 to TRBJ1-5, with D perhaps TRBD1 (6 bases). V dropped 4 bases and J dropped 6 bases, with 12 bases sitting between them. Germline CDR1 is KGHDR and CDR2 is SFDVKD. The CDR3 contains 14 residues. In nucleotides, the CDR3 is TGTGCCACCAGTGAAACAGGCAGGGGTCAGCCCCAGCATTTT. It translates to CATSETGRGQPQHF.

This clonotype has just a few counts. V usage is TRBV3-1 and J usage is TRBJ1-1; 7 bases line up with TRBD1. Germline CDR1 reads LGHDT; CDR2 reads YNNKEL (reference sequence). The CDR3 covers 13 residues. V trimming: 4 bases; J trimming: 5 bases; junction bases outside the gene matches: 4. CDR3 region: CASSRGQRTEAFF. CDR3 bases: TGTGCCAGCAGCCGGGGACAGCGGACTGAAGCTTTCTTT. The full variable domain, completed using reference TRBV3-1 and TRBJ1-1, is DTAVSQTPKYLVTQMGNDKSIKCEQNLGHDTMYWYKQDSKKFLKIMFSYNNKELIINETVPNRFSPKSPDKAHLNLHINSLELGDSAVYFCASSRGQRTEAFFGQGTRLTVV.

This clonotype was seen more than once but under ten times. The V and J genes are TRBV6-5 and TRBJ2-1; the D gene is possibly TRBD2 (7 bases). V was clipped by 2 bases and J by 6 bases, with 14 bases between them. The CDR3 consists of 15 residues. In germline, CDR1 is MNHEY, CDR2 SVGAGI. CDR3 region: CASSYGGGAFNEQFF. The CDR3 region has the DNA TGTGCCAGCAGTTACGGTGGGGGGGCCTTCAATGAGCAGTTCTTC.